Presented here are 23 T cell receptor beta chains from one specimen sequenced in a study of blood T cell repertoires in COVID-19. Method: immunoSEQ multiplex PCR; TCRdb's copy keeps in-frame clones and lacks some. Of approximately 300,000 clones in the sample, around 90% were seen once. The specimen sequenced was peripheral blood. All receptors derive from a woman between 50 and 59 years old who had recovered from COVID-19.

This rearrangement joins TRBV5-8 to TRBJ2-3, with TRBD2 as a possible D gene (5 bases). Between the trimmed V and J ends, which lost 4 bases and 3 bases, there was a span of 9 bases. The germline CDR1 and CDR2 sequences are SGHTS and YDEGEE. The CDR3 extends over 13 amino acids. The CDR3 protein is CASSSGQTDTQYF. CDR3 DNA: TGTGCCAGCAGCAGCGGTCAAACAGATACGCAGTATTTT.

V and J are TRBV28 and TRBJ1-6; no reliable D call. From germline, CDR1 is MDHEN and CDR2 SYDVKM. This CDR3 is 14 amino acids long. With 6 bases removed from V and 7 bases from J, the gap between germline ends came to 13 bases. Here the CDR3 reads CASRGDRENSPLHF. CDR3 bases: TGTGCCAGCAGGGGAGACCGAGAAAATTCACCCCTCCACTTT.

This sequence joins TRBV9 and TRBJ2-5, with D possibly being TRBD1 (5 bases). The CDR3 is 13 residues long. V was clipped by 2 bases and J by 2 bases, with 7 bases between them. The germline V gene encodes CDR1 SGDLS and CDR2 YYNGEE. CDR3 protein: CASSVRGQETQYF. CDR3 nucleotides: TGTGCCAGCAGCGTTAGGGGACAAGAGACCCAGTACTTC.

V gene TRBV3-1 (or the pseudogene TRBV3-2) combines with J gene TRBJ2-1, with 13 bases identical to TRBD2. Germline V CDR1 and CDR2: LGHDT, YNNKEL (reference sequence). The V segment lost 4 bases and the J segment 4 bases; nucleotides outside the gene matches: 4. The CDR3 has 16 amino acids. Here the CDR3 reads CASSPGLAGEYNEQFF. CDR3 bases: TGTGCCAGCAGCCCCGGACTAGCGGGGGAGTACAATGAGCAGTTCTTC.

Concerning this clone itself: One end of the junction is discordant with germline, which a read error may explain. The genes are TRBV18 and TRBJ2-6; 9 bases map to TRBD1. Germline CDR1 and CDR2: KGHSH and LQKENI. The CDR3 contains 18 residues. The chain's CDR3 is CASSPQGAPHSGANVLTF. The CDR3 DNA reads TGTGCCAGCTCCCCACAGGGGGCTCCTCACTCTGGGGCCAACGTCCTGACTTTC.

The gene calls are TRBV7-2 and TRBJ2-3, with 7 nucleotides matching TRBD1. The CDR3 length is 19 residues. Unmatched junction bases numbered 14, after V lost 2 bases and J lost 0 bases. Germline loops: CDR1 SGHTA, CDR2 FQGNSA. Written as DNA, the CDR3 is TGTGCCAGCAGCTTACCTTTAGGGACAGCCAAAAAAAGCACAGATACGCAGTATTTT. Its translation is CASSLPLGTAKKSTDTQYF.

The chain links TRBV4-1 to TRBJ1-1; D is unresolved. CDR3 length: 18 residues. Germline V gives CDR1 MGHRA, CDR2 YSYEKL. The V gene lost 4 bases and the J gene lost 2 bases, with 23 bases spanning the gap. The CDR3: CASSLRERPGALNTEAFF. The DNA for the CDR3 is TGCGCCAGCAGCCTAAGGGAGCGGCCAGGCGCCCTTAACACTGAAGCTTTCTTT.

The genes are TRBV27 and TRBJ2-1; 8 bases are shared with TRBD2. The V gene's germline CDR1 is MNHEY and CDR2 SMNVEV (reference sequence). V lost 4 bases and J lost 5; bases outside the gene matches: 7. The CDR3 spans 15 residues. The CDR3 here is CASSSERERDNEQFF. The DNA of the CDR3 is TGTGCCAGCAGTTCCGAGCGGGAGAGAGACAATGAGCAGTTCTTC.

This chain connects TRBV2 to TRBJ2-6; D remains unclear. Trimming cost V 5 bases and J 0 bases, with 8 bases left between them. Germline CDR1 and CDR2: SNHLY and FYNNEI. The CDR3 is 15 residues long. CDR3 in DNA: TGTGCCAGCAGTACAAGAAACTCTGGGGCCAACGTCCTGACTTTC. Translated, it gives CASSTRNSGANVLTF.

The chain links TRBV4-1 to TRBJ2-1; 7 nucleotides align to TRBD1. This CDR3 spans 13 amino acids. CDR1 and CDR2 from the germline V gene are MGHRA and YSYEKL. V was clipped by 6 bases and J by 6 bases; unmatched bases: 5. CDR3 residues: CASRKTGTNEQFF. The CDR3 coding sequence is TGCGCCAGCAGGAAGACAGGGACCAATGAGCAGTTCTTC.

The DNA for the CDR3 is TGTGCCAGCAGTTATAACAGCCAGGGTGGGGGCAGATTCTTT. Translating gives CASSYNSQGGGRFF. This sequence joins TRBV6-5 and TRBJ1-1; TRBD1 might be the D (6 bases). V dropped 3 bases and J dropped 14 bases, with 22 bases sitting between them. CDR1 is MNHEY and CDR2 is SVGAGI in the germline V gene. CDR3 length equals 14 residues.

The table lists this clone with a count of one. V usage is TRBV15 and J usage is TRBJ2-3; D unclear. Germline V gene lookup returns CDR1 LNHNV and CDR2 YYDKDF (reference sequence). V shed 0 bases and J shed 8 bases, with 6 bases lying between them. The CDR3 spans 12 residues. The CDR3 region has the DNA TGTGCCACCAGCAGAGAGGCGGTTACGCAGTATTTT. Amino acids: CATSREAVTQYF.

The chain's CDR3 is CASSLGQITEAFF. The CDR3 coding sequence is TGTGCCAGCAGCTTGGGACAGATCACTGAAGCTTTCTTT. The chain links TRBV5-4 to TRBJ1-1; D is possibly TRBD1 (5 bases). CDR3 length: 13 amino acids. The V gene's germline CDR1 is SGHNT and CDR2 YYREEE (reference sequence). Trimming pared 0 bases from V and 4 bases from J, leaving 7 bases between.

This clone was found once. The gene calls are TRBV19 and TRBJ2-1; 11 bases fit TRBD2. The CDR3 loop spans 16 amino acids. The V and J ends lost 5 bases and 8 bases, in that order; junction bases with no gene match: 11. CDR1 and CDR2 from the germline V gene are LNHDA and SQIVND (reference sequence). Here the CDR3 DNA reads TGTGCCAGTAGTCTGGTTGGTAGCGGGGGGGCCGATGAGCAGTTCTTC. This gives the protein CASSLVGSGGADEQFF.

The chain has TRBV5-1 and TRBJ2-7; D is unclear. Trimming stripped 3 bases from V and 4 bases from J, with 5 bases between. The V gene's germline CDR1 is SGHRS and CDR2 YFSETQ. The CDR3 has 11 amino acids. Here the CDR3 DNA reads TGCGCCAGCAGCTCCGGTTACGAGCAGTACTTC. This encodes CASSSGYEQYF. Full variable domain (missing parts from reference TRBV5-1 and TRBJ2-7): KAGVTQTPRYLIKTRGQQVTLSCSPISGHRSVSWYQQTPGQGLQFLFEYFSETQRNKGNFPGRFSGRQFSNSRSEMNVSTLELGDSALYLCASSSGYEQYFGPGTRLTVT.

This chain uses TRBV3-1 (or the pseudogene TRBV3-2) with TRBJ1-5, with a possible D match to TRBD1 (6 bases). The germline CDR1 and CDR2 sequences are LGHDT and YNNKEL (reference sequence). The CDR3 length is 15 residues. V lost 0 bases, J lost 5 bases, and 11 bases lay in between. CDR3 nucleotides: TGTGCCAGCAGCCAAGATGGGCCAGGGGATCAGCCCCAGCATTTT. Translated, it gives CASSQDGPGDQPQHF.

The CDR3 DNA follows: TGTGCCAGCAGTTTCCCGTCGGGCGGGAGGGAGCAGTACTTC. It specifies CASSFPSGGREQYF. The chain uses TRBV6-6 and TRBJ2-7; 8 bases line up with TRBD2. Germline-derived CDR1 and CDR2 are MNHNY and SVGAGI (reference sequence). V lost 4 bases and J lost 7; bases outside the gene matches: 9. The CDR3 has 14 residues.

This clone showed up just once. The V call is TRBV9, the J call TRBJ2-3; the D gene is possibly TRBD1 (5 bases). The CDR3 is 14 amino acids. Germline V CDR1 and CDR2: SGDLS, YYNGEE. The ends were cut back, 2 bases at V and 0 bases at J, with 7 bases in the middle. CDR3 sequence (DNA): TGTGCCAGCAGCGTTGGGGCTAGCACAGATACGCAGTATTTT. Translating it yields CASSVGASTDTQYF.

The chain employs TRBV10-3 and TRBJ2-7, with D perhaps TRBD1 (7 bases). Deletions cut 1 base from V and 2 bases from J, with 12 bases between. The CDR3 extends over 15 amino acids. Germline V gene lookup returns CDR1 ENHRY and CDR2 SYGVKD. The CDR3 DNA follows: TGTGCCATCAGTGAGTTCGGCAGGGGGGCCTACGAGCAGTACTTC. The encoded protein is CAISEFGRGAYEQYF.

The chain joins TRBV30 to TRBJ1-4; D is perhaps TRBD1 (6 bases). V lost 4 bases to trimming and J lost 4 bases, with 16 bases between them. Germline V gives CDR1 GTSNPN, CDR2 SVGIG (reference sequence). This CDR3 is 15 amino acids long. Written as DNA, the CDR3 is TGTGCCTGGAACGGCAGGGGAAGCGGTAATGAAAAACTGTTTTTT. Its translation: CAWNGRGSGNEKLFF. Variable domain in full (rest from reference TRBV30 and TRBJ1-4): SQTIHQWPATLVQPVGSPLSLECTVEGTSNPNLYWYRQAAGRGLQLLFYSVGIGQISSEVPQNLSASRPQDRQFILSSKKLLLSDSGFYLCAWNGRGSGNEKLFFGSGTQLSVL.

CDR3 region: CASNGQPHTDTQYF. The CDR3 coding sequence is TGTGCCAGCAACGGACAGCCCCACACAGATACGCAGTATTTT. J is TRBJ2-3 and V is TRBV6-1; possibly TRBD1 for D (6 bases). CDR1 is MNHNS, CDR2 SASEGT, per germline. The CDR3 runs 14 residues. The ends were cut back, 7 bases at V and 2 bases at J, with 13 bases in the middle.

The V gene is TRBV4-2, the J gene TRBJ2-2, with D unclear. The ends were cut back, 1 base at V and 4 bases at J, with 10 bases in the middle. The CDR3 length is 15 residues. Germline values: CDR1 LGHNA, CDR2 YNFKEQ. This CDR3 reads CASSQGHSGTGELFF. The CDR3 nucleotides read TGTGCCAGCAGCCAAGGCCACTCGGGCACCGGGGAGCTGTTTTTT.

V usage is TRBV30 and J usage is TRBJ1-1, with D perhaps TRBD1 (6 bases). V lost 0 bases, J lost 5 bases, and 13 bases lay in between. Per the germline V gene, CDR1 is GTSNPN and CDR2 is SVGIG (reference sequence). The CDR3 spans 14 residues. As DNA, the CDR3 is TGTGCCTGGAGTGTCCATCCAGGGGAGACTGAAGCTTTCTTT. Its protein is CAWSVHPGETEAFF.